This record concerns one T cell receptor (beta chain) sequence. TCRdb's table, derived via immunoSEQ multiplex PCR, lists solely in-frame clones and lacks some. The data hold 250,000 or so clones, with roughly 79% observed a single time. The record originates from a study of blood T cell repertoires in COVID-19. Study summary: COVID-19 samples from acute and convalescent phases originated in the United States, Italy and Spain.

Germline lookup yields CDR1 MNHEY and CDR2 SVGEGT. V lost 4 bases and J lost 3; bases outside the gene matches: 5. The length of the CDR3 is 15 residues. Sequenced: peripheral blood. The clonotype originates from a woman of 80 years or more with acute or convalescent COVID-19. The chain joins TRBV6-2 or TRBV6-3 to TRBJ2-2, with TRBD1 identical over 7 bases. CDR3 sequence reads: CASSFGTVDTGELFF. The CDR3 coding sequence is TGTGCCAGCAGTTTCGGGACAGTAGACACCGGGGAGCTGTTTTTT.